Included here is one T cell receptor beta chain sequence, with context. Its matching antigen is unknown. Per the germline V gene, CDR1 is KGHSH and CDR2 is LQKENI. The V and J ends lost 2 bases and 3 bases, in that order; junction bases with no gene match: 3. This CDR3 is 15 amino acids long. This sample is part of a study of graft-versus-host responses after intestinal transplantation. Study-level information: As for transplant type, recipients had multivisceral, liver-intestinal, or isolated intestinal grafts. Study-level findings and limits: Allograft clonal ratios (graft-versus-host to host-versus-graft) were high in patients who had graft-donor T cell macrochimerism. Analysis identified GvH clones in recipient marrow, with some appearing first in ileum or blood.

Sequenced by immunoSEQ multiplex PCR; TCRdb stores in-frame clones only, minus some. The sample holds about 59,000 clones, almost 95% seen once. This receptor was identified in a human donor who was the organ donor for an intestinal transplant. The chain recombines TRBV18 with TRBJ1-5, with 8 bases fitting TRBD1. The source was unstimulated CD4+ T cells sorted from spleen or lymph node cells, collected before transplant. The CDR3 DNA follows: TGTGCCAGCTCACCAATGGGACAGGTCAATCAGCCCCAGCATTTT. This translates into CASSPMGQVNQPQHF.